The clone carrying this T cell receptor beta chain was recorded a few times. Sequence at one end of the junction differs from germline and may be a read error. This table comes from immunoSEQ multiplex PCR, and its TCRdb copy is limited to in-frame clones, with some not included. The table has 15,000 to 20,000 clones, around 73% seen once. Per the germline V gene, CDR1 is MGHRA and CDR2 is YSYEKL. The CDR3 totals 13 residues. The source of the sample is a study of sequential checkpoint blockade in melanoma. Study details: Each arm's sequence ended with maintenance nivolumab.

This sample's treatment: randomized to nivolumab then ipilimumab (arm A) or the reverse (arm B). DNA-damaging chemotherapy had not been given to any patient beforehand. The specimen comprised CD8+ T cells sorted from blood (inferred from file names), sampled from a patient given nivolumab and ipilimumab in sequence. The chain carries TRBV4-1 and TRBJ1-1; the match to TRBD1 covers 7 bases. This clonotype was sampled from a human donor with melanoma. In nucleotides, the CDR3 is TGTGCCAGCAGCCGGACAGGGAACACTGAAGCTTTCTTT. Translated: CASSRTGNTEAFF.